The entry below gives a single T cell receptor (beta chain) sequence along with its context. Antigen: not known. The data stem from a study of shared clonotypes between healthy human individuals. Findings and limits, study-wide: Across several donors, naive CD4 shared 5% to 6.5%, naive CD8 3.5% to 4%, memory CD4 2.3%, memory CD8 around 0.42%. Enrolling few donors narrowed the genetic and exposure-history diversity that was represented.

CDR3 size: 14 residues. V lost 6 bases, J lost 2 bases, and 12 bases lay in between. CDR1 is SNHLY and CDR2 is FYNNEI in the germline V gene. In the sorted-subset replicate PCRs, 150 to 200 ng DNA, around 30,000 T cell genomes, was used. Original processing methods: Junction-only immunoSEQ sequences carried no quality scores, so filtering differed. The assay was immunoSEQ multiplex PCR, and TCRdb's table has in-frame clones only and misses some. V and J calls and clone size are given by that table; D and trimming were obtained from the DNA. The sample records roughly 1 million clones, approximately 70% being singletons.

The source of this sequence is a young man in good health. The sample was memory CD4+ T cells sorted from blood. Subset noted: CD45RA-negative fraction. The chain combines TRBV2 with TRBJ2-3, with D tentatively TRBD1 or TRBD2 (5 bases each). The DNA of the CDR3 is TGTGCCAGCAGGAGCTGGGGGTACACAGATACGCAGTATTTT. It yields the protein CASRSWGYTDTQYF.